The 12 T cell receptor beta chains given below trace back to one sample, sequenced in a study of identical twins. TCRdb itself ran the 5' RACE reads through MiXCR, one entry per CDR3 protein. The repertoire holds about 500,000 distinct CDR3 sequences, 14% seen once, with approximately 0.98% in the top ten. This same sample was also taken into another study, of yellow fever vaccine responses in identical twins.

The sample consisted of CD4+ T cells sorted from blood. The receptors here all came from a young woman in good health.

The chain recombines TRBV7-2 with TRBJ2-7; 9 bases line up with TRBD1. The CDR3 loop spans 15 amino acids. Germline CDR1 reads SGHTA; CDR2 reads FQGNSA. The V gene end was trimmed by 1 base and the J gene end by 5 bases; junction bases not matched to a gene: 6. The CDR3 region is CASSLGDRVVDEQYF. CDR3 bases: TGTGCCAGCAGCTTAGGGGACAGGGTCGTGGACGAGCAGTACTTC.

This clonotype has a single count. This chain joins TRBV4-3 and TRBJ2-3, with 9 bases identical to TRBD1. Unmatched junction bases numbered 9, after V lost 4 bases and J lost 4 bases. The CDR3 is 16 residues long. From germline, CDR1 is LGHNA and CDR2 YSLEER. The CDR3 region has the DNA TGCGCCAGCAGCCTATCACCCGGGACAGGGTCAGATACGCAGTATTTT. Amino acids: CASSLSPGTGSDTQYF.

This clonotype was detected a few times. The J gene is TRBJ2-5, the V gene TRBV11-2; possible D gene TRBD1, 5 bases. The CDR3 has 15 residues. Trimming shortened V by 3 bases and J by 5 bases, and 16 bases separated the two germline ends. CDR1 and CDR2 (germline): SGHAT, FQNNGV. CDR3 DNA sequence: TGTGCCAGCAGCTTCCGCATCAGGGTGGGGGAGACCCAGTACTTC. Its translation is CASSFRIRVGETQYF. Drawing the rest from reference TRBV11-2 and TRBJ2-5, the complete variable domain is EAGVAQSPRYKIIEKRQSVAFWCNPISGHATLYWYQQILGQGPKLLIQFQNNGVVDDSQLPKDRFSAERLKGVDSTLKIQPAKLEDSAVYLCASSFRIRVGETQYFGPGTRLLVL.

This clonotype was counted between two and nine times. The chain combines TRBV28 with TRBJ2-7; D is uncertain. CDR1 MDHEN and CDR2 SYDVKM come from the germline V gene. This CDR3 has 13 residues. Trimming stripped 1 base from V and 0 bases from J, with 4 bases between. The CDR3 DNA reads as TGTGCCAGCAGTTTATTCCGCTCCTACGAGCAGTACTTC. This encodes CASSLFRSYEQYF.

This clonotype was seen a few times. At one boundary the junction diverges from the germline segment, which might be a read error. The chain recombines TRBV29-1 with TRBJ2-7; D possibly corresponds to TRBD1 (6 bases). The germline gives CDR1 SQVTM, CDR2 ANQGSEA. The CDR3 is 12 amino acids. The CDR3 DNA reads as TGCAGCGGTGAAAAACAGAGGGGGGAGCAGTACTTC. This translates into CSGEKQRGEQYF.

The rearrangement links TRBV20-1 to TRBJ2-3; TRBD2 agrees at 10 bases. V lost 8 bases and J lost 1; bases outside the gene matches: 6. CDR1 and CDR2 (germline): DFQATT, SNEGSKA (reference sequence). CDR3 length: 14 amino acids. The CDR3 coding sequence is TGCAGTTCCCCCCTAGCGGGAGGCACAGATACGCAGTATTTT. Encoded protein: CSSPLAGGTDTQYF.

This clonotype came up a few times. The chain couples TRBV6-5 to TRBJ2-3; no definite D call. Trimming left V 2 bases short and J 4 bases short, with 16 bases between. CDR3 length: 16 amino acids. Per the germline V gene, CDR1 is MNHEY and CDR2 is SVGAGI. This CDR3 reads CASSYRAVQMADTQYF. The CDR3 DNA reads as TGTGCCAGCAGTTACAGGGCGGTCCAAATGGCAGATACGCAGTATTTT.

Here the CDR3 DNA reads TGTGCCAGCAGCTTAAGGGTTGGCGGGGGGCTACACAATGAGCAGTTCTTC. Its protein is CASSLRVGGGLHNEQFF. The rearrangement links TRBV7-2 to TRBJ2-1; 8 positions match TRBD2. The length of the CDR3 is 17 residues. With V trimmed by 2 bases and J by 5 bases, 11 bases remained unmatched. The V gene's germline CDR1 is SGHTA and CDR2 FQGNSA.

This clonotype turned up a few times. This chain uses TRBV7-9 with TRBJ2-1; 13 nucleotides align to TRBD2. Germline V CDR1 and CDR2: SEHNR, FQNEAQ (reference sequence). This CDR3 has 16 amino acids. J gave up 11 bases and V 1 base, and 8 bases lay outside the gene matches. CDR3 sequence reads: CASSLVPGTSGAKQFF. In DNA, the CDR3 is TGTGCCAGCAGCTTAGTCCCCGGGACTAGCGGGGCCAAGCAGTTCTTC. The full variable domain, with the rest looked up from reference TRBV7-9 and TRBJ2-1, is DTGVSQNPRHKITKRGQNVTFRCDPISEHNRLYWYRQTLGQGPEFLTYFQNEAQLEKSRLLSDRFSAERPKGSFSTLEIQRTEQGDSAMYLCASSLVPGTSGAKQFFGPGTRLTVL.

V gene TRBV2 combines with J gene TRBJ1-1; D perhaps matches TRBD1 (6 bases). The CDR3 contains 13 residues. The germline V and J ends were trimmed by 9 bases and 0 bases, with 11 bases remaining between them. Germline CDR1 SNHLY, CDR2 FYNNEI. The CDR3 bases are TGTGCCAGTCGACAGGACATGAACACTGAAGCTTTCTTT. Translation: CASRQDMNTEAFF.

This clonotype was detected ten times or more. V usage is TRBV18 and J usage is TRBJ2-3; TRBD2 might be the D (6 bases). The CDR3 has 15 amino acids. Germline CDR1 reads KGHSH; CDR2 reads LQKENI. V lost 7 bases and J lost 1, with 15 bases in between. CDR3 coding DNA: TGTGCCAGCTGGAGTACCCCGGGGGGCACAGATACGCAGTATTTT. Protein sequence: CASWSTPGGTDTQYF.

CDR3 sequence reads: CASSQRGSSADTQYF. In DNA form, the CDR3 reads TGTGCCAGCAGCCAGAGGGGGTCTAGCGCAGATACGCAGTATTTT. V gene TRBV3-1 combines with J gene TRBJ2-3, with D perhaps assigned TRBD1 or TRBD2 (6 bases each). The CDR3 consists of 15 residues. V was shortened by 3 bases and J by 4 bases, with 14 bases between the two germline ends. CDR1 LGHDT and CDR2 YNNKEL come from the germline V gene (reference sequence).